This T cell receptor (beta chain) was sequenced in a study of neurological immune-mediated disorders. Via MiXCR, TCRdb re-called the 5' RACE reads, giving one row per CDR3 protein. Altogether some 25,000 distinct CDR3 sequences are present, over 5% being singletons, with the ten largest covering approximately 4.8%. This clonotype was observed many times. The CDR3 extends over 16 amino acids. The J segment lost 4 bases and the V segment lost 3 bases, leaving 9 bases of the junction unmatched. CDR1 SGHRS and CDR2 YFSETQ come from the germline V gene. The sample taken for sequencing was PBMCs. This clonotype originated in a woman in her thirties or forties in good health. V and J are TRBV5-1 and TRBJ1-2; 10 positions match TRBD1. The CDR3 is CASSSTGTGEGYGYTF. DNA of the CDR3: TGCGCCAGCAGCTCCACCGGGACAGGGGAGGGCTATGGCTACACCTTC.